The sample holds a few counts of the clone carrying this TCR beta chain. Then a second PCR, running about 6 to 11 cycles, was carried out with a sample-barcoded 5' primer and a J-beta primer mix. Each CDR3 protein gets one entry after TCRdb re-called the 5' RACE reads with MiXCR. Altogether around 870,000 distinct CDR3 sequences are present, 29% being singletons, with the ten largest covering approximately 15%. The sample belongs to a study of blood T cells in healthy people across ages. This CDR3 comprises 14 residues. Trimming stripped 1 base from V and 7 bases from J, with 10 bases between. Germline V gene lookup returns CDR1 SGHTA and CDR2 FQGNSA. The extraction recovered at least 6 micrograms of total RNA per sample.

Sequenced material: blood. The receptor was derived from a woman of 80 years or more in good health. The rearrangement links TRBV7-2 to TRBJ2-2; D may be TRBD1 (6 bases). CDR3 region: CASSLVQGIGELFF. The DNA of the CDR3 is TGTGCCAGCAGCTTAGTACAGGGCATCGGGGAGCTGTTTTTT.